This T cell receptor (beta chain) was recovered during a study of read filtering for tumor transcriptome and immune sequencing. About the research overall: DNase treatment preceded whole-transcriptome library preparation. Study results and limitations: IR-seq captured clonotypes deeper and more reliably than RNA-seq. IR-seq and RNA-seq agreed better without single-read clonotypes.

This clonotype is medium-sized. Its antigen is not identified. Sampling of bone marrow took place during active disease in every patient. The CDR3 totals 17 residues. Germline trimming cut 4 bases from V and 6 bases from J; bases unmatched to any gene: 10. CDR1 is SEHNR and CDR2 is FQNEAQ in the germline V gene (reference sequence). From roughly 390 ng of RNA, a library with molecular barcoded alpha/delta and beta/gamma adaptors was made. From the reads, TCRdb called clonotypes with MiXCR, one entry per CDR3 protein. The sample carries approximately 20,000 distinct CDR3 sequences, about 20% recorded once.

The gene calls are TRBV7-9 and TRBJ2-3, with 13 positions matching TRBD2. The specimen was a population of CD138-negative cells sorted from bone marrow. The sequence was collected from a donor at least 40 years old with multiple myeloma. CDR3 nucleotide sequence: TGTGCCAGCAGCTCTCCCTCGACTAGCGGGAGGTTGGATACGCAGTATTTT. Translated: CASSSPSTSGRLDTQYF. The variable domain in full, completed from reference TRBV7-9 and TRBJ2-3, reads DTGVSQNPRHKITKRGQNVTFRCDPISEHNRLYWYRQTLGQGPEFLTYFQNEAQLEKSRLLSDRFSAERPKGSFSTLEIQRTEQGDSAMYLCASSSPSTSGRLDTQYFGPGTRLTVL.